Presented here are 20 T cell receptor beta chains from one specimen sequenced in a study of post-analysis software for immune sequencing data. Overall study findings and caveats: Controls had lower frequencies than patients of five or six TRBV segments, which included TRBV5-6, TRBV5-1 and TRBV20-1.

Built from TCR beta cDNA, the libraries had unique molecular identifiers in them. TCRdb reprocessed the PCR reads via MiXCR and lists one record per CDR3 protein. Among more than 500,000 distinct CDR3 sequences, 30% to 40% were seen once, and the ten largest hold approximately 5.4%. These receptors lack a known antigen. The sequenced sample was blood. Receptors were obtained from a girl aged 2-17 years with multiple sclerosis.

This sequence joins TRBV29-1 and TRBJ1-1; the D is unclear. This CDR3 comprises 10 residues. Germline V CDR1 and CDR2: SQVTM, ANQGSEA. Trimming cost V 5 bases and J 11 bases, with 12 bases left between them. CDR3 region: CSVWEGTAFF. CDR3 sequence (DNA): TGCAGCGTTTGGGAGGGCACGGCTTTCTTT.

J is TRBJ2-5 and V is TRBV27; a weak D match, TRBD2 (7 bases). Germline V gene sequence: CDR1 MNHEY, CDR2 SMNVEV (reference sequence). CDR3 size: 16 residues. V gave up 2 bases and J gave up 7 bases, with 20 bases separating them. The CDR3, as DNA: TGTGCCAGCAGTTTAGAGGGGCGGGGGCGGCAGTGGACCCAGTACTTC. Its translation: CASSLEGRGRQWTQYF.

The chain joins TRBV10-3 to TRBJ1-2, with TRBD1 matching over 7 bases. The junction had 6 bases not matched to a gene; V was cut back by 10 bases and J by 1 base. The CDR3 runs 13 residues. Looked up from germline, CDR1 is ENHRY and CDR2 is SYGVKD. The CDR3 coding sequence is TGTGCCACAGGGGGGGTTGATAACTATGGCTACACCTTC. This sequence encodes CATGGVDNYGYTF.

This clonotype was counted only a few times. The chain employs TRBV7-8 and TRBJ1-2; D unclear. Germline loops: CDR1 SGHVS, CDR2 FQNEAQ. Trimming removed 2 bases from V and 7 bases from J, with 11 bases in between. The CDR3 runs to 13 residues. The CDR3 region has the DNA TGTGCCAGCAGCTTAAGTGGGGTACTTGGCTACACCTTC. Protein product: CASSLSGVLGYTF. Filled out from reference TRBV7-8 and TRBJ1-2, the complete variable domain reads GAGVSQSPRYKVAKRGQDVALRCDPISGHVSLFWYQQALGQGPEFLTYFQNEAQLDKSGLPSDRFFAERPEGSVSTLKIQRTQQEDSAVYLCASSLSGVLGYTFGSGTRLTVV.

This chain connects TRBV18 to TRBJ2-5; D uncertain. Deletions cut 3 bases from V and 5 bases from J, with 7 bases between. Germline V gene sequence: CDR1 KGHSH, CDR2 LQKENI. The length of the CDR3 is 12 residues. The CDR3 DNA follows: TGTGCCAGCTCACCCGTGGTTGAGACCCAGTACTTC. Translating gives CASSPVVETQYF.

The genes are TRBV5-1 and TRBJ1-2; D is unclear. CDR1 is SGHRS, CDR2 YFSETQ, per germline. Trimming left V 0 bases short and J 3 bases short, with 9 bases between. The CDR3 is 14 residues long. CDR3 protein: CASSLASGYYGYTF. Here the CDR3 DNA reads TGCGCCAGCAGCTTGGCCTCTGGGTACTATGGCTACACCTTC.

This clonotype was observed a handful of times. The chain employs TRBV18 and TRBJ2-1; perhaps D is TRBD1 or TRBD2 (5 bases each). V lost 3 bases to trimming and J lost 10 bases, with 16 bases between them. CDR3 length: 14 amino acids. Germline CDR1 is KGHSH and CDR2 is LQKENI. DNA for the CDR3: TGTGCCAGCTCACCGCCGGGGCGATCTGGAGAGCAGTTCTTC. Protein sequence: CASSPPGRSGEQFF.

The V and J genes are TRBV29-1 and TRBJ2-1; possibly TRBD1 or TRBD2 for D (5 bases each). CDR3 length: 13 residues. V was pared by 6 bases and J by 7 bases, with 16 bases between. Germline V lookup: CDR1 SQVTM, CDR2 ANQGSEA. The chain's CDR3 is CSVRDGEGNEQFF. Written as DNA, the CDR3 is TGCAGCGTCCGGGACGGTGAAGGAAATGAGCAGTTCTTC.

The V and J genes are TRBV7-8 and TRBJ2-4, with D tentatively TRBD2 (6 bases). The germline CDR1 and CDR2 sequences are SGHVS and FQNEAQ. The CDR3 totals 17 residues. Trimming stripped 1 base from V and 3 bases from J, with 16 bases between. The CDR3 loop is CASSLGSGLGGKNIQYF. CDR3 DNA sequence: TGTGCCAGCAGCTTAGGATCAGGTCTCGGGGGCAAAAACATTCAGTACTTC.

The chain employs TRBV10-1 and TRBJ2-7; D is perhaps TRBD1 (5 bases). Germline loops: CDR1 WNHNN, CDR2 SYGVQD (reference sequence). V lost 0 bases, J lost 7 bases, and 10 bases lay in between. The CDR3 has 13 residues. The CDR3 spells CASSESLSGEQYF. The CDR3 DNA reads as TGCGCCAGCAGTGAGTCGTTGTCAGGGGAGCAGTACTTC.

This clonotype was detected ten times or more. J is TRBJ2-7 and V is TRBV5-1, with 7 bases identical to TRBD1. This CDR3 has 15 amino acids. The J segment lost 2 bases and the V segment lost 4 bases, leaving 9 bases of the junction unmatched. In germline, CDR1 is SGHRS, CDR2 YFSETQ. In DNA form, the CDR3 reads TGCGCCAGCAGCCGCGACGACAGGGTTACCTACGAGCAGTACTTC. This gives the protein CASSRDDRVTYEQYF.

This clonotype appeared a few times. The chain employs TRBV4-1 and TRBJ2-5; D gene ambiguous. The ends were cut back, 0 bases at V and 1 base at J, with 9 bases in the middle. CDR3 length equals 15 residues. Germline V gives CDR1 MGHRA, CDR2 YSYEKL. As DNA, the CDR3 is TGCGCCAGCAGCCAAGAGTGGCAGATCCAAGAGACCCAGTACTTC. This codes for CASSQEWQIQETQYF.

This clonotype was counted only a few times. CDR3 residues: CASTLGQGAWEQYF. Written as DNA, the CDR3 is TGTGCCAGCACCCTGGGACAGGGGGCTTGGGAGCAGTACTTC. The V call is TRBV6-1, the J call TRBJ2-7, with TRBD1 matching over 12 bases. V trimming: 7 bases; J trimming: 7 bases; junction bases outside the gene matches: 8. The CDR3 sequence is 14 residues long. Per the germline V gene, CDR1 is MNHNS and CDR2 is SASEGT.

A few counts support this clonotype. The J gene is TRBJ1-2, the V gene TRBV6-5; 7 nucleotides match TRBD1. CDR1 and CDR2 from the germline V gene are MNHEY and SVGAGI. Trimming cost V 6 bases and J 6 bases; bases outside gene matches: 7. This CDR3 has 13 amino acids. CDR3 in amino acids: CASRPGQFHGYTF. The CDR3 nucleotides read TGTGCCAGCAGGCCGGGACAGTTCCATGGCTACACCTTC.

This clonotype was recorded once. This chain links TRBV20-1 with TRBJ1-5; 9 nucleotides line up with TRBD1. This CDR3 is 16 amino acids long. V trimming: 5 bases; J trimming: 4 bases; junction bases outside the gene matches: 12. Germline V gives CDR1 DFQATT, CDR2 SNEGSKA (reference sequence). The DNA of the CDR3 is TGCAGTGCTGCCCGGGGCGGGGGACAGGGTAATCAGCCCCAGCATTTT. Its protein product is CSAARGGGQGNQPQHF.

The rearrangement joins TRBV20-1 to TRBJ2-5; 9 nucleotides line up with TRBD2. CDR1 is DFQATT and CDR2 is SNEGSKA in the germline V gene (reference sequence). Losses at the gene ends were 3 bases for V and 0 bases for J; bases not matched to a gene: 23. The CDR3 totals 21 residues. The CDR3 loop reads CSASGRGRLAGTSLYQETQYF. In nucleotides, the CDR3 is TGCAGTGCTAGTGGCAGGGGTCGGCTAGCGGGGACCTCCTTGTACCAAGAGACCCAGTACTTC.

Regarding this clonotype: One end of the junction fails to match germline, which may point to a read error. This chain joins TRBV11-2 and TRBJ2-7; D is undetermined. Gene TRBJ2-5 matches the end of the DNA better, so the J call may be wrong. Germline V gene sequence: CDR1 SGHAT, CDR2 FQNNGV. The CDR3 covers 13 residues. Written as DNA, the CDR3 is TGTGCCGGCAGCTTAATTCCTTTGGAGACCCAGTACTTC. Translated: CAGSLIPLETQYF.

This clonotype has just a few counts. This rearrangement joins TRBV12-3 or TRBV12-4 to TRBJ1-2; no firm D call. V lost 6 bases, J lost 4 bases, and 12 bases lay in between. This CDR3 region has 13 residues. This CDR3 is CASSIGRSYGYTF. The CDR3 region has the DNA TGTGCCAGCAGCATTGGTCGGAGCTATGGCTACACCTTC.

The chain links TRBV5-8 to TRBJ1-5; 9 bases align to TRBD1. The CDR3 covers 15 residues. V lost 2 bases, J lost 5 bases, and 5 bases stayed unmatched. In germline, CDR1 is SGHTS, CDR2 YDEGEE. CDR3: CASSLWDRVYQPQHF. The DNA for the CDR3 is TGTGCCAGCAGCTTATGGGACAGGGTTTATCAGCCCCAGCATTTT. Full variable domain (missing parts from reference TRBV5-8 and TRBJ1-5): EAGVTQSPTHLIKTRGQQATLRCSPISGHTSVYWYQQALGLGLQFLLWYDEGEERNRGNFPPRFSGRQFPNYSSELNVNALELEDSALYLCASSLWDRVYQPQHFGDGTRLSIL.

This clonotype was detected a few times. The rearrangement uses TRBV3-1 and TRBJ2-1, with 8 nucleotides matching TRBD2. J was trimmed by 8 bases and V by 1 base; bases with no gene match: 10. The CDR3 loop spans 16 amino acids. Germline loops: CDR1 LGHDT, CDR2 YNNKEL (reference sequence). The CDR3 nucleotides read TGTGCCAGCAGCCAAGCCGGAGTAGCGGGGATGGATGAGCAGTTCTTC. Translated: CASSQAGVAGMDEQFF.